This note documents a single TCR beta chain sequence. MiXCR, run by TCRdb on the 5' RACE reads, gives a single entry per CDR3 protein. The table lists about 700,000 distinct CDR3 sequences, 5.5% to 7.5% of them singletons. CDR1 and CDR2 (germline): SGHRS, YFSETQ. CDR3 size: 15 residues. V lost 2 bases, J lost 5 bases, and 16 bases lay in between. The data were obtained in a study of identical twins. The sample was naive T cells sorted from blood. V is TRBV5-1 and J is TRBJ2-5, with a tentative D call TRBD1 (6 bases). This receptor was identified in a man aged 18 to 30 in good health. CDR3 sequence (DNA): TGCGCCAGCAGCTTCGACGGGACATTGACCGAGACCCAGTACTTC. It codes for CASSFDGTLTETQYF.